This TCR beta chain was retrieved from a study of T-cell memory formation after mild COVID-19. TCRdb re-called the 5' RACE reads with MiXCR, one entry per CDR3 protein. The sample lists 120,000 to 150,000 distinct CDR3 sequences, roughly 19% occurring once. The CDR3 spans 14 residues. The germline gives CDR1 SGHKS, CDR2 YYEKEE (reference sequence). Deletions cut 0 bases from V and 7 bases from J, with 8 bases between. The sample comprised PBMCs or a T cell subset sorted from them (not recorded which). The receptor was derived from an adult woman who had mild COVID-19 (a few samples of this study predate the infection). Cell type and time point are not known. This sequence joins TRBV5-5 and TRBJ1-6, with D possibly TRBD1 on 6 matching bases. The CDR3 DNA reads as TGTGCCAGCAGCTTGGGCAGGGGAAATTCACCCCTCCACTTT. Amino acid sequence: CASSLGRGNSPLHF.